These 3 T cell receptor beta chains came from one sample sequenced in a study of read filtering for tumor transcriptome and immune sequencing. Molecular barcoded adaptors covering alpha/delta and beta/gamma chains were used on roughly 400 ng RNA. TCRdb reprocessed the reads with MiXCR, giving one entry per CDR3 protein. The table includes some 19,000 distinct CDR3 sequences, 22% detected once. Sequences were obtained from a population of CD138-negative cells sorted from bone marrow. These receptors originate from a donor over 35 with multiple myeloma.

This clonotype was observed many times. This rearrangement joins TRBV5-1 to TRBJ2-5; TRBD2 agrees at 8 bases. Per the germline V gene, CDR1 is SGHRS and CDR2 is YFSETQ. This CDR3 region has 15 residues. V gave up 0 bases and J gave up 3 bases; unmatched junction bases: 4. The chain's CDR3 is CASSLGAGGEETQYF. Written as DNA, the CDR3 is TGCGCCAGCAGCTTGGGTGCGGGAGGCGAAGAGACCCAGTACTTC. The whole variable domain, remainder taken from reference TRBV5-1 and TRBJ2-5, is KAGVTQTPRYLIKTRGQQVTLSCSPISGHRSVSWYQQTPGQGLQFLFEYFSETQRNKGNFPGRFSGRQFSNSRSEMNVSTLELGDSALYLCASSLGAGGEETQYFGPGTRLLVL.

This clonotype counts as large. J is TRBJ2-1 and V is TRBV29-1, with D possibly matching TRBD2 (6 bases). CDR1 and CDR2 from the germline V gene are SQVTM and ANQGSEA. Trimming left V 6 bases short and J 8 bases short, with 26 bases between. The CDR3 runs 16 residues. The CDR3 coding sequence is TGCAGCGTCCTGAGGCGGGGAGCTCCCTTACGGTATGAGCAGTTCTTC. Protein product: CSVLRRGAPLRYEQFF.

In this sample, this clonotype turned up many times. The chain joins TRBV12-3 or TRBV12-4 to TRBJ2-3; D not resolved. This CDR3 contains 13 residues. Between the trimmed V and J ends, which lost 7 bases and 2 bases, there was a span of 10 bases. The CDR3 DNA follows: TGTGCCAGCATGGTGACCATCACAGATACGCAGTATTTT. It is translated as CASMVTITDTQYF.